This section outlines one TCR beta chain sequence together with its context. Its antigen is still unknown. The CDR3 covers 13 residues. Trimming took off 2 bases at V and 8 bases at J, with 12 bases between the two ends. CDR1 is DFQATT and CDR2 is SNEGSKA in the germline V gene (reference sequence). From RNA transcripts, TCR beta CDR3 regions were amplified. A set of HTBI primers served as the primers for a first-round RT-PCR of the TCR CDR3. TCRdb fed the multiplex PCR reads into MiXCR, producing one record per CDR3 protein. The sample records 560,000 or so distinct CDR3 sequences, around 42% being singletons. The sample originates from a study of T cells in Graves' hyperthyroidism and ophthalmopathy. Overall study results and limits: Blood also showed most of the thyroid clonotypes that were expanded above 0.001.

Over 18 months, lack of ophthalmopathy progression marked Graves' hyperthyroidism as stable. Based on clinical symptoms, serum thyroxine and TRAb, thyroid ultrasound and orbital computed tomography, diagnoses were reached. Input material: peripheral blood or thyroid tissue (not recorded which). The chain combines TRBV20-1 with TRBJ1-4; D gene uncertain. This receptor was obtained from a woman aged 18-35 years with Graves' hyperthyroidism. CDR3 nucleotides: TGCAGTGCTAGATCCGCGGGAAGAGAAAAACTGTTTTTT. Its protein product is CSARSAGREKLFF.